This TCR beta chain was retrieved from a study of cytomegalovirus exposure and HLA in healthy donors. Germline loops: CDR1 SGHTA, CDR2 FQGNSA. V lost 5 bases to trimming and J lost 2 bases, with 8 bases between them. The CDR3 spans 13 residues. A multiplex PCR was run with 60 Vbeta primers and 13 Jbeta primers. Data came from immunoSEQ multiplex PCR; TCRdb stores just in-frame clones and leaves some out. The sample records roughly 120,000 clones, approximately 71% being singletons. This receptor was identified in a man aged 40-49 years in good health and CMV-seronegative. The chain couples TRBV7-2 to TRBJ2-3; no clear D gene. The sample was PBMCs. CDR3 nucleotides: TGTGCCAGCAGCCCGAGATTCACAGATACGCAGTATTTT. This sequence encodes CASSPRFTDTQYF.